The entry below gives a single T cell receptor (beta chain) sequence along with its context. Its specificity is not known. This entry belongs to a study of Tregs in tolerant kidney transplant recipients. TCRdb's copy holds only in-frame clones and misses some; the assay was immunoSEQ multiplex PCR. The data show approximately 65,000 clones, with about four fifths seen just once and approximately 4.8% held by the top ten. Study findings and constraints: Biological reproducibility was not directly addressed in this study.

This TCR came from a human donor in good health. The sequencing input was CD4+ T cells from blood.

CDR3: CAWSVGTGVTDTQYF. The CDR3, as DNA: TGTGCCTGGAGTGTGGGGACAGGGGTCACAGATACGCAGTATTTT. The V call is TRBV30, the J call TRBJ2-3, with 10 positions matching TRBD1. This CDR3 has 15 amino acids. J was trimmed by 2 bases and V by 0 bases; bases with no gene match: 2. Looked up from germline, CDR1 is GTSNPN and CDR2 is SVGIG (reference sequence). The entire variable domain, with the rest obtained from reference TRBV30 and TRBJ2-3, is as follows: SQTIHQWPATLVQPVGSPLSLECTVEGTSNPNLYWYRQAAGRGLQLLFYSVGIGQISSEVPQNLSASRPQDRQFILSSKKLLLSDSGFYLCAWSVGTGVTDTQYFGPGTRLTVL.